These 7 T cell receptor beta chains originate from one sample sequenced in a study of cytomegalovirus exposure and HLA in healthy donors. Sequencing used immunoSEQ multiplex PCR; TCRdb keeps in-frame clones, though not all of them. In the table there are 150,000 to 200,000 clones, around nine tenths of which are singletons. Sequenced material: PBMCs. These receptors were taken from a man aged 30 to 39 in good health and CMV-seropositive.

The chain combines TRBV28 with TRBJ2-7; unclear D gene. The CDR3 has 11 amino acids. Trimming left V 7 bases short and J 0 bases short, with 4 bases between. Looked up from germline, CDR1 is MDHEN and CDR2 is SYDVKM. Here the CDR3 reads CASTGSYEQYF. The DNA of the CDR3 is TGTGCCAGCACAGGCTCCTACGAGCAGTACTTC.

The genes are TRBV11-2 and TRBJ2-6; unclear D gene. This CDR3 has 15 amino acids. Trimming left V 3 bases short and J 1 base short, with 7 bases between. Germline CDR1 is SGHAT and CDR2 is FQNNGV. The CDR3 spells CASSFYKSGANVLTF. The CDR3 coding sequence is TGTGCCAGCAGCTTTTACAAGTCTGGGGCCAACGTCCTGACTTTC.

The chain couples TRBV5-1 to TRBJ1-3, with D perhaps matching TRBD1 (5 bases). Germline values: CDR1 SGHRS, CDR2 YFSETQ. This CDR3 region has 14 residues. The V end was cut by 0 bases, the J end by 8 bases, with 12 bases between. CDR3 nucleotides: TGCGCCAGCAGCTTGGCAGGGAGTGGGGACACCATATATTTT. It specifies CASSLAGSGDTIYF.

The rearrangement links TRBV6-5 to TRBJ2-5; 7 bases are a match to TRBD2. The CDR3 runs 15 residues. The germline gives CDR1 MNHEY, CDR2 SVGAGI. J gave up 1 base and V 2 bases, and 4 bases lay outside the gene matches. Written as DNA, the CDR3 is TGTGCCAGCAGTTACGGGGGGGGATTCCAAGAGACCCAGTACTTC. Translated, it gives CASSYGGGFQETQYF.

This clone was observed once. The chain links TRBV6-1 to TRBJ2-7; 9 nucleotides align to TRBD1. Per germline, CDR1 MNHNS and CDR2 SASEGT. J gave up 7 bases and V 6 bases, and 10 bases lay outside the gene matches. The CDR3 runs to 14 residues. In nucleotides, the CDR3 is TGTGCCAGCAGCCGTCCCGGGACAGGGTATGAGCAGTACTTC. Amino acid sequence: CASSRPGTGYEQYF.

This clone was seen more than once but under ten times. This chain links TRBV7-6 with TRBJ2-2; TRBD2 matches 9 bases. Germline V gene data show CDR1 as SGHVS and CDR2 as FNYEAQ. J lost 2 bases, V lost 1 base, and 5 bases had no gene match. The CDR3 has 17 amino acids. The CDR3 DNA sequence: TGTGCCAGCAGCTTAGTAGCGGGGGTTGGAAACACCGGGGAGCTGTTTTTT. Translated, it gives CASSLVAGVGNTGELFF. Together with reference TRBV7-6 and TRBJ2-2, the CDR3 gives the full variable domain: GAGVSQSPRYKVTKRGQDVALRCDPISGHVSLYWYRQALGQGPEFLTYFNYEAQQDKSGLPNDRFSAERPEGSISTLTIQRTEQRDSAMYRCASSLVAGVGNTGELFFGEGSRLTVL.

V and J are TRBV7-9 and TRBJ2-4; D call uncertain. The CDR3 loop spans 11 amino acids. In germline, CDR1 is SEHNR, CDR2 FQNEAQ (reference sequence). V lost 1 base and J 12 bases, leaving 7 bases between the germline ends. The CDR3 DNA reads as TGTGCCAGCAGCTTAGGACACCCTCAGTACTTC. It codes for CASSLGHPQYF. Variable domain in full (rest from reference TRBV7-9 and TRBJ2-4): DTGVSQNPRHKITKRGQNVTFRCDPISEHNRLYWYRQTLGQGPEFLTYFQNEAQLEKSRLLSDRFSAERPKGSFSTLEIQRTEQGDSAMYLCASSLGHPQYFGAGTRLSVL.